The rows below give T cell receptor beta chains drawn from one sample of a study of T cell responses to AZD1222 COVID-19 vaccine. Measured with immunoSEQ multiplex PCR; TCRdb has only the in-frame clones, and not every one. The data hold more than 25,000 clones, with 75% to 90% observed a single time. The input for sequencing was peripheral blood, taken on day 0 of AZD1222 vaccination. The receptors originated from an adult in good health. Each CDR3 is given with its conserved first and last residue. A D gene is named only where the DNA matches it firmly. A clone size is listed for some rows: how often the clone was seen (once, few, many), or a class if it is expanded.

d_call,v_call,j_call,clone_size,cdr3_aa,cdr3_nt
.,TRBV20-1,TRBJ1-1,.,CSASWGWVGANLRDTEAFF,TGCAGTGCTAGTTGGGGGTGGGTAGGGGCTAACCTCAGGGACACTGAAGCTTTCTTT
TRBD1,TRBV6-5,TRBJ1-1,.,CASNWQGASPTEAFF,TGTGCCAGCAATTGGCAGGGGGCCTCCCCCACTGAAGCTTTCTTT
TRBD1,TRBV11-2,TRBJ1-2,.,CASSLMPLGQFGYTF,TGTGCCAGCAGCTTAATGCCCTTGGGACAGTTTGGCTACACCTTC
.,TRBV6-5,TRBJ2-7,.,CASSYGRLTYEQYF,TGTGCCAGCAGTTACGGACGGTTGACCTACGAGCAGTACTTC
TRBD1,TRBV28,TRBJ1-1,.,CASTQTGTGFRNTEAFF,TGTGCCAGCACCCAGACAGGGACAGGGTTTAGGAACACTGAAGCTTTCTTT
.,TRBV5-1,TRBJ2-7,.,CASSLVESYSYEQYF,TGCGCCAGCAGCTTGGTTGAGAGTTACTCCTACGAGCAGTACTTC
.,TRBV5-1,TRBJ2-6,.,CASSPRASSGANVLTF,TGCGCCAGCAGTCCCAGGGCCAGCTCTGGGGCCAACGTCCTGACTTTC
TRBD1,TRBV18,TRBJ1-1,.,CASSSTTGDTEAFF,TGTGCCAGCTCATCTACTACAGGGGACACTGAAGCTTTCTTT
.,TRBV6-4,TRBJ2-7,once,CAIAGTKVGEQYF,TGTGCCATCGCAGGGACCAAGGTAGGGGAGCAGTACTTC
TRBD1,TRBV11-1,TRBJ1-6,few,CASSPGTGVNSPLHF,TGTGCCAGCAGCCCCGGGACAGGAGTCAATTCACCCCTCCACTTT
.,TRBV7-9,TRBJ1-3,.,CASEPAPRGGNTIYF,TGTGCCAGTGAGCCGGCTCCTCGGGGCGGAAACACCATATATTTT
TRBD2,TRBV5-1,TRBJ2-7,.,CASSLPRLAGGRSSYEQYF,TGCGCCAGCAGCTTGCCAAGACTAGCGGGAGGGAGGTCCTCCTACGAGCAGTACTTC
.,TRBV5-6,TRBJ2-7,.,CASSLGYEQYF,TGTGCCAGCAGCTTGGGCTACGAGCAGTACTTC
.,TRBV5-1,TRBJ2-1,.,CASSLESSSYNEQFF,TGCGCCAGCAGCTTGGAAAGCAGCTCCTACAATGAGCAGTTCTTC
TRBD1,TRBV3-1/TRBV3-2,TRBJ1-1,.,CASSPRDRGINTEAFF,TGTGCCAGCAGCCCCCGGGACAGGGGCATAAACACTGAAGCTTTCTTT
.,TRBV11-2,TRBJ2-3,.,CASSPAATSSDTQYF,TGTGCCAGCAGCCCGGCGGCGACAAGCTCAGATACGCAGTATTTT
TRBD1,TRBV7-7,TRBJ2-3,.,CASSLGQGLDTQYF,TGTGCCAGCAGCTTAGGACAGGGATTAGATACGCAGTATTTT
.,TRBV7-6,TRBJ2-2,.,CASSLAWSTGELFF,TGTGCCAGCAGCTTAGCGTGGAGCACCGGGGAGCTGTTTTTT
.,TRBV11-3,TRBJ2-5,.,CASSLEGGQGKWETQYF,TGTGCCAGCAGCTTAGAGGGGGGTCAGGGCAAGTGGGAGACCCAGTACTTC
TRBD1,TRBV2,TRBJ1-4,.,CASSEAVTGVGEKLFF,TGTGCCAGCAGTGAAGCGGTCACAGGGGTAGGTGAAAAACTGTTTTTT
TRBD2,TRBV28,TRBJ2-7,.,CASSSGLAGLSYEQYF,TGTGCCAGCAGTTCAGGACTAGCGGGTCTCTCCTACGAGCAGTACTTC
.,TRBV2,TRBJ1-6,.,CASSEARGLGSPLHF,TGTGCCAGCAGTGAAGCCCGGGGTCTCGGTTCACCCCTCCACTTT
TRBD1,TRBV29-1,TRBJ1-1,.,CSVLGGQSFMTEAFF,TGCAGCGTCCTTGGGGGACAGTCGTTTATGACTGAAGCTTTCTTT
.,TRBV2,TRBJ2-1,once,CASKKAGSSYNEQFF,TGTGCCAGCAAGAAGGCAGGGAGCTCCTACAATGAGCAGTTCTTC
.,TRBV6-5,TRBJ2-2,.,CASTPGGYYTGELFF,TGTGCCAGCACCCCAGGGGGGTATTACACCGGGGAGCTGTTTTTT
.,TRBV7-8,TRBJ2-4,.,CASSDLLDIQYF,TGTGCCAGCAGCGACCTCCTGGACATTCAGTACTTC
.,TRBV7-8,TRBJ2-7,.,CASSILDRFTSNEQYF,TGTGCCAGCAGCATATTGGACAGATTTACTTCCAACGAGCAGTACTTC
.,TRBV5-1,TRBJ2-3,.,CASSLSPGRSTDTQYF,TGCGCCAGCAGCTTATCGCCGGGACGGAGCACAGATACGCAGTATTTT
.,TRBV7-9,TRBJ1-4,.,CASSSGRRGEKLFF,TGTGCCAGCAGCTCCGGGCGTCGGGGTGAAAAACTGTTTTTT
.,TRBV5-6,TRBJ1-2,.,CASTAMDSLYGYTF,TGTGCCAGCACCGCGATGGACAGTCTCTATGGCTACACCTTC
.,TRBV19,TRBJ1-6,.,CASSINGAEHNSPLHF,TGTGCCAGTAGTATAAACGGGGCAGAGCATAATTCACCCCTCCACTTT
.,TRBV4-3,TRBJ2-7,.,CASSQKVTYEQYF,TGCGCCAGCAGCCAGAAGGTTACCTACGAGCAGTACTTC
.,TRBV11-2,TRBJ2-4,once,CASSLGTGGLAKNIQYF,TGTGCCAGCAGCCTTGGGACGGGGGGCCTAGCCAAAAACATTCAGTACTTC
.,TRBV12-3/TRBV12-4,TRBJ2-7,.,CASSPTGAYEQYF,TGTGCCAGTTCCCCGACAGGCGCCTACGAGCAGTACTTC
TRBD1,TRBV5-1,TRBJ1-5,.,CASSTGTAQPQHF,TGCGCCAGCAGCACCGGGACAGCCCAGCCCCAGCATTTT
.,TRBV7-2,TRBJ2-7,once,CASSLAKGLYEQYF,TGTGCCAGCAGCTTAGCGAAGGGTTTGTACGAGCAGTACTTC
.,TRBV11-3,TRBJ1-3,.,CASSLPEEGDTIYF,TGTGCCAGCAGCTTACCCGAGGAAGGGGACACCATATATTTT
.,TRBV6-5,TRBJ2-1,.,CASSYSTGAVFF,TGTGCCAGCAGTTACTCGACGGGAGCAGTGTTCTTC
.,TRBV7-2,TRBJ2-1,.,CASSTGRYEQFF,TGTGCCAGCAGCACCGGACGTTATGAGCAGTTCTTC
TRBD1,TRBV28,TRBJ2-7,.,CASAGTAVYYEQYF,TGTGCCAGTGCCGGGACAGCAGTTTACTACGAGCAGTACTTC
.,TRBV9,TRBJ1-1,.,CASSVGTTGISYAFF,TGTGCCAGCAGCGTTGGAACAACCGGGATCAGCTACGCTTTCTTT
.,TRBV6-5,TRBJ2-7,.,CASSYLQGLGGEQYF,TGTGCCAGCAGTTACTTACAGGGTCTGGGAGGGGAGCAGTACTTC
TRBD1,TRBV5-6,TRBJ2-1,.,CASSNRDRALSEQFF,TGTGCCAGCAGCAACCGGGACAGGGCTTTGAGTGAGCAGTTCTTC
.,TRBV7-9,TRBJ1-1,few,CASSLENTEAFF,TGTGCCAGCAGCTTGGAGAACACTGAAGCTTTCTTT